These 4 T cell receptor beta chains originate from one sample sequenced in a study of beta chain features in type 1 diabetes. Notes on the study in general: Type 1 diabetes patients had TCRB CDR3s that were shorter (moderately but significantly so) in all four CD4+ subsets.

Their specific antigens are unknown. The whole isolated RNA underwent reverse transcription, so sequencing captured expressed TCRB transcripts. Here immunoSEQ multiplex PCR was the method, and the copy in TCRdb shows in-frame clones only, minus some. Here the sample spans about 260,000 clones, approximately 25% being singletons. The sequenced sample consisted of naive CD4+ T cells from blood. The receptors stem from a woman aged 25 to 39 with type 1 diabetes.

The J gene is TRBJ2-3, the V gene TRBV11-2, with TRBD2 identical over 12 bases. J was trimmed by 4 bases and V by 0 bases; bases with no gene match: 5. The germline V gene has CDR1 SGHAT and CDR2 FQNNGV. This CDR3 spans 17 amino acids. CDR3 coding DNA: TGTGCCAGCAGCTTAGATCTCAGACTAGCGGGAGCAGATACGCAGTATTTT. Protein: CASSLDLRLAGADTQYF. The full variable domain, its missing parts supplied by reference TRBV11-2 and TRBJ2-3, is EAGVAQSPRYKIIEKRQSVAFWCNPISGHATLYWYQQILGQGPKLLIQFQNNGVVDDSQLPKDRFSAERLKGVDSTLKIQPAKLEDSAVYLCASSLDLRLAGADTQYFGPGTRLTVL.

This clone was seen a few times. This chain uses TRBV29-1 with TRBJ2-7, with a tentative D call TRBD1 (6 bases). Germline assignment: CDR1 SQVTM and CDR2 ANQGSEA. This CDR3 region has 11 residues. Trimming stripped 5 bases from V and 7 bases from J, with 12 bases between. CDR3 nucleotides: TGCAGCGTTAACAGGGTTGGAGAGCAGTACTTC. Protein product: CSVNRVGEQYF.

The chain uses TRBV5-1 and TRBJ2-3; D not resolved. Trimming took off 4 bases at V and 3 bases at J, with 18 bases between the two ends. The CDR3 runs to 16 residues. Germline values: CDR1 SGHRS, CDR2 YFSETQ. CDR3 DNA sequence: TGCGCCAGCAGCCTTCCGGAGATTCCTGGGACAGATACGCAGTATTTT. This gives the protein CASSLPEIPGTDTQYF.

This rearrangement joins TRBV7-2 to TRBJ2-1; the match to TRBD2 covers 9 bases. CDR1 and CDR2 (germline): SGHTA, FQGNSA. Trimming took 0 bases from V and 8 from J; bases not matched to a gene: 14. The CDR3 contains 18 residues. The chain's CDR3 is CASSLALRGSGRWYEQFF. The DNA for the CDR3 is TGTGCCAGCAGCTTAGCGCTAAGGGGTAGCGGGAGATGGTATGAGCAGTTCTTC.